The 27 T cell receptor beta chains below come from one sample, sequenced in a study of OX40 agonist ivuxolimab in advanced cancers. The table came from immunoSEQ multiplex PCR; TCRdb's copy has only in-frame clones and leaves some out. The profile shows some 69,000 clones, 80% to 95% of them singletons. The material sequenced was CD4+ or CD8+ T cells sorted from blood, taken in a trial of the OX40 agonist ivuxolimab. The source of these receptors is an adult with an advanced solid tumor such as melanoma, head and neck, liver or kidney cancer.

J is TRBJ2-3 and V is TRBV7-3; no firm D call. The V and J ends lost 2 bases and 5 bases respectively, with 14 bases between them. The CDR3 has 15 amino acids. Germline assignment: CDR1 SGHTA and CDR2 FQGTGA. The CDR3, as DNA: TGTGCCAGCAGCTTAGGACCCAACGCGGTAGATACGCAGTATTTT. It codes for CASSLGPNAVDTQYF.

The chain joins TRBV15 to TRBJ2-7; D call uncertain. Trimming removed 2 bases from V and 2 bases from J, with 13 bases in between. Germline CDR1 reads LNHNV; CDR2 reads YYDKDF (reference sequence). There are 15 residues in the CDR3. CDR3 protein: CATSRPKSSTYEQYF. The CDR3 DNA sequence: TGTGCCACCAGCAGACCAAAGTCCAGTACCTACGAGCAGTACTTC.

The chain has TRBV19 and TRBJ2-2; D may match TRBD1 or TRBD2 (5 bases each). From germline, CDR1 is LNHDA and CDR2 SQIVND (reference sequence). This CDR3 spans 15 amino acids. The V gene lost 3 bases and the J gene lost 4 bases, with 12 bases spanning the gap. CDR3 nucleotide sequence: TGTGCCAGTAGTATCCCGGGACGGGTCACCGGGGAGCTGTTTTTT. This translates into CASSIPGRVTGELFF.

The chain joins TRBV10-3 to TRBJ2-3, with 7 positions matching TRBD2. Germline assignment: CDR1 ENHRY and CDR2 SYGVKD. The CDR3 has 16 amino acids. The V and J ends lost 0 bases and 3 bases, in that order; junction bases with no gene match: 6. The CDR3 DNA reads TGTGCCATCAGTGAGTCTATGGCGGGAGCAACAGATACGCAGTATTTT. Translated: CAISESMAGATDTQYF.

This sequence joins TRBV11-2 and TRBJ2-7; 16 bases are shared with TRBD2. Germline V gives CDR1 SGHAT, CDR2 FQNNGV. V shed 5 bases and J 6 bases; nucleotides not matched to a gene: 13. The CDR3 has 18 residues. This chain's CDR3 is CASSLRPGTSGRALEQYF. The DNA of the CDR3 is TGTGCCAGCAGCCTCCGTCCCGGGACTAGCGGGAGGGCCCTCGAGCAGTACTTC.

The V call is TRBV9, the J call TRBJ2-3; the D gene is possibly TRBD2 (6 bases). From germline, CDR1 is SGDLS and CDR2 YYNGEE. Trimming stripped 0 bases from V and 0 bases from J, with 14 bases between. There are 17 residues in the CDR3. In DNA, the CDR3 is TGTGCCAGCAGCGTAGGGCCTAGACTAGGTAGCACAGATACGCAGTATTTT. Translation: CASSVGPRLGSTDTQYF. The full variable domain, rest sourced from reference TRBV9 and TRBJ2-3, is DSGVTQTPKHLITATGQRVTLRCSPRSGDLSVYWYQQSLDQGLQFLIQYYNGEERAKGNILERFSAQQFPDLHSELNLSSLELGDSALYFCASSVGPRLGSTDTQYFGPGTRLTVL.

The gene calls are TRBV7-2 and TRBJ1-3, with 9 bases that match TRBD1. CDR3 length: 16 amino acids. J gave up 0 bases and V 4 bases, and 4 bases lay outside the gene matches. Germline-derived CDR1 and CDR2 are SGHTA and FQGNSA. For the CDR3, the DNA is TGTGCCAGCAGCTCAAAGACAGGGGGCTCTGGAAACACCATATATTTT. It is translated as CASSSKTGGSGNTIYF. The variable domain in full, with the rest retrieved from reference TRBV7-2 and TRBJ1-3, is GAGVSQSPSNKVTEKGKDVELRCDPISGHTALYWYRQSLGQGLEFLIYFQGNSAPDKSGLPSDRFSAERTGGSVSTLTIQRTQQEDSAVYLCASSSKTGGSGNTIYFGEGSWLTVV.

The genes are TRBV7-3 and TRBJ1-1; perhaps TRBD1 as D (5 bases). Trimming left V 2 bases short and J 4 bases short, with 11 bases between. This CDR3 spans 14 amino acids. Germline V gene data show CDR1 as SGHTA and CDR2 as FQGTGA. The CDR3 loop is CASSLAAGGTEAFF. CDR3 nucleotides: TGTGCCAGCAGCTTAGCGGCGGGGGGCACTGAAGCTTTCTTT.

The genes are TRBV27 and TRBJ2-1; D is possibly TRBD1 or TRBD2 (5 bases each). V was shortened by 9 bases and J by 0 bases, with 12 bases between the two germline ends. This CDR3 comprises 14 residues. The germline CDR1 and CDR2 sequences are MNHEY and SMNVEV (reference sequence). The CDR3 reads CARGRVNSYNEQFF. CDR3 bases: TGTGCCAGGGGGCGGGTAAACTCCTACAATGAGCAGTTCTTC.

This chain links TRBV5-4 with TRBJ2-7; weak D call: TRBD1 (6 bases). The CDR3 sequence is 15 residues long. From germline, CDR1 is SGHNT and CDR2 YYREEE (reference sequence). V was shortened by 4 bases and J by 3 bases, with 17 bases between the two germline ends. CDR3: CASSQEGRGYYEQYF. CDR3 sequence (DNA): TGTGCCAGCAGCCAAGAAGGCAGGGGTTACTACGAGCAGTACTTC.

The chain is built from TRBV7-3 and TRBJ2-5, with D uncertain. CDR3 size: 12 residues. Trimming left V 5 bases short and J 2 bases short, with 6 bases between. The germline gives CDR1 SGHTA, CDR2 FQGTGA. In DNA, the CDR3 is TGTGCCAGCAGCCCGGATCAAGAGACCCAGTACTTC. Translated, it gives CASSPDQETQYF.

The genes are TRBV28 and TRBJ2-7; D gene ambiguous. The V and J ends lost 2 bases and 0 bases respectively, with 11 bases between them. Per the germline V gene, CDR1 is MDHEN and CDR2 is SYDVKM. This CDR3 region has 15 residues. DNA for the CDR3: TGTGCCAGCAGTTTACTAGGACCAAACTCCTACGAGCAGTACTTC. Amino acid sequence: CASSLLGPNSYEQYF.

The V call is TRBV6-1, the J call TRBJ1-2; 7 bases line up with TRBD1. V shed 5 bases and J 9 bases; nucleotides not matched to a gene: 9. The CDR3 covers 13 residues. Germline-derived CDR1 and CDR2 are MNHNS and SASEGT. CDR3 amino acids: CASSSGQVASYTF. The CDR3 DNA follows: TGTGCCAGCAGTTCTGGACAGGTAGCGAGCTACACCTTC.

The CDR3, as DNA: TGTGCCAGCAGCCCACAGACAGGGAAGGGTGAAAAACTGTTTTTT. Translation: CASSPQTGKGEKLFF. The rearrangement uses TRBV7-8 and TRBJ1-4, with 7 bases identical to TRBD1. Germline V gene data show CDR1 as SGHVS and CDR2 as FQNEAQ. The CDR3 has 15 amino acids. Germline trimming cut 5 bases from V and 7 bases from J; bases unmatched to any gene: 10.

The rearrangement uses TRBV11-2 and TRBJ1-3, with D tentatively TRBD1 (5 bases). Trimming pared 2 bases from V and 2 bases from J, leaving 16 bases between. Germline V CDR1 and CDR2: SGHAT, FQNNGV. The CDR3 has 17 amino acids. CDR3 in DNA: TGTGCCAGCAGCTTATCCTCGGCAGGGTACGCTGGAAACACCATATATTTT. Its protein product is CASSLSSAGYAGNTIYF.

This chain connects TRBV28 to TRBJ2-2; D call uncertain. The germline CDR1 and CDR2 sequences are MDHEN and SYDVKM. This CDR3 is 11 amino acids long. V was trimmed by 8 bases and J by 5 bases, leaving 6 bases between them. The CDR3 coding sequence is TGTGCCAGCCCCTCTACCGGGGAGCTGTTTTTT. Protein sequence: CASPSTGELFF.

The J gene is TRBJ2-7, the V gene TRBV7-2; D unclear. V shed 2 bases and J shed 4 bases, with 18 bases lying between them. The CDR3 is made up of 16 amino acids. The germline gives CDR1 SGHTA, CDR2 FQGNSA. CDR3 nucleotides: TGTGCCAGCAGCTTAATGACGACCGTGAGTTCGTACGAGCAGTACTTC. Residues: CASSLMTTVSSYEQYF.

This chain links TRBV27 with TRBJ2-7; 8 bases fit TRBD2. The CDR3 consists of 15 residues. Germline V gives CDR1 MNHEY, CDR2 SMNVEV (reference sequence). Trimming took 2 bases from V and 5 from J; bases not matched to a gene: 8. CDR3 in amino acids: CASSLTGTRSNEQYF. CDR3 bases: TGTGCCAGCAGTTTAACCGGGACTAGATCAAACGAGCAGTACTTC.

The chain joins TRBV28 to TRBJ2-4, with a possible D match to TRBD2 (6 bases). V lost 1 base and J 5 bases, leaving 9 bases between the germline ends. This CDR3 has 14 amino acids. Germline V gives CDR1 MDHEN, CDR2 SYDVKM. DNA for the CDR3: TGTGCCAGCAGTTTATCCGGGACTCAAAACATTCAGTACTTC. This sequence encodes CASSLSGTQNIQYF.

The chain joins TRBV7-2 to TRBJ2-5; no reliable D call. Trimming left V 1 base short and J 6 bases short, with 12 bases between. The CDR3 loop spans 14 amino acids. Germline V gene sequence: CDR1 SGHTA, CDR2 FQGNSA. CDR3 nucleotides: TGTGCCAGCAGCTTAGAGGCCCGGCCCCAGACCCAGTACTTC. This encodes CASSLEARPQTQYF.

The chain has TRBV7-9 and TRBJ1-1; possible D gene TRBD1, 6 bases. The CDR3 has 15 residues. The ends were cut back, 4 bases at V and 2 bases at J, with 14 bases in the middle. CDR1 and CDR2 from the germline V gene are SEHNR and FQNEAQ (reference sequence). The CDR3 reads CASSSPGTSNTEAFF. CDR3 sequence (DNA): TGTGCCAGCAGCTCCCCAGGGACATCCAACACTGAAGCTTTCTTT.

The rearrangement uses TRBV15 and TRBJ2-5; the D gene could be TRBD1 or TRBD2 (6 bases each). Germline V gene lookup returns CDR1 LNHNV and CDR2 YYDKDF (reference sequence). The CDR3 extends over 15 amino acids. V dropped 0 bases and J dropped 3 bases, with 11 bases sitting between them. CDR3 sequence (DNA): TGTGCCACCAGCAGAGATAGGGGGGTGGAAGAGACCCAGTACTTC. It encodes CATSRDRGVEETQYF.

The chain recombines TRBV6-1 with TRBJ2-7; TRBD1 matches 7 bases. The ends lost 9 bases at V and 2 bases at J; junction bases unmatched: 7. This CDR3 has 13 amino acids. Germline V gene data show CDR1 as MNHNS and CDR2 as SASEGT. The CDR3 here is CASRQGYPYEQYF. In nucleotides, the CDR3 is TGTGCCAGTAGACAGGGCTACCCCTACGAGCAGTACTTC.

This CDR3 reads CASKSYGTGVSGELFF. In DNA form, the CDR3 reads TGTGCCAGCAAATCCTACGGGACAGGGGTGTCCGGGGAGCTGTTTTTT. The genes are TRBV7-2 and TRBJ2-2; 10 nucleotides match TRBD1. Germline V gene data show CDR1 as SGHTA and CDR2 as FQGNSA. J lost 6 bases, V lost 7 bases, and 11 bases had no gene match. This CDR3 comprises 16 residues.

The CDR3 DNA reads as TGTGCCAGCATGGGGCAAACGGGGGGCCGCTACAATGAGCAGTTCTTC. Amino acids: CASMGQTGGRYNEQFF. The chain uses TRBV28 and TRBJ2-1; D is perhaps TRBD2 (7 bases). This CDR3 has 16 amino acids. Between the trimmed V and J ends, which lost 7 bases and 3 bases, there was a span of 19 bases. Germline-derived CDR1 and CDR2 are MDHEN and SYDVKM.

This sequence joins TRBV11-1 and TRBJ2-5; a possible D gene is TRBD1 (6 bases). The CDR3 has 13 amino acids. The ends were cut back, 4 bases at V and 5 bases at J, with 11 bases in the middle. Per the germline V gene, CDR1 is SGHAT and CDR2 is FQDESV (reference sequence). In DNA, the CDR3 is TGTGCCAGCAGCTACAGGGCACAGGAGACCCAGTACTTC. Translated: CASSYRAQETQYF.

V usage is TRBV11-2 and J usage is TRBJ2-1; 14 bases agree with TRBD2. CDR1 is SGHAT and CDR2 is FQNNGV in the germline V gene. The V and J ends lost 3 bases and 9 bases, in that order; junction bases with no gene match: 16. The CDR3 sequence is 19 residues long. The CDR3 is CASSLGPSGTSGRWVEQFF. CDR3 nucleotides: TGTGCCAGCAGCTTGGGGCCTTCGGGGACTAGCGGGAGATGGGTTGAGCAGTTCTTC.